This T cell receptor (beta chain) was observed in a study of T-cell reconstitution after alpha-beta-depleted transplantation in children. Study-level findings and limits: Several patients had high TCRbeta diversity at day 60; it came from surviving recipient T cells and thymic progenitors. At the one-year point after transplant, T-cell counts and TCRbeta diversity were found to come mostly from T cells that had been newly produced.

Unique molecular identifiers tagged the TCRbeta library. MiXCR, applied by TCRdb to the PCR reads, yields one record per CDR3 protein. Here the sample spans fewer than 550,000 distinct CDR3 sequences, roughly an eighth being singletons. This clonotype was seen only a few times. Its antigen is still unknown. Trimming took off 5 bases at V and 5 bases at J, with 12 bases between the two ends. This CDR3 has 13 amino acids. The chain uses TRBV12-3 or TRBV12-4 and TRBJ2-5; D may be TRBD2 (5 bases). The sequencing here drew on PBMCs, mostly from graft donor cells, taken 180 days after TCRalphabeta/CD19-depleted stem cell transplant. This receptor was obtained from a female patient under 10 years old who had a stem cell transplant for aplastic anemia, so the T cells may come from the graft donor. In DNA form, the CDR3 reads TGTGCCAGCAGTCCTCGGGGTCTGGAGACCCAGTACTTC. Translating gives CASSPRGLETQYF.